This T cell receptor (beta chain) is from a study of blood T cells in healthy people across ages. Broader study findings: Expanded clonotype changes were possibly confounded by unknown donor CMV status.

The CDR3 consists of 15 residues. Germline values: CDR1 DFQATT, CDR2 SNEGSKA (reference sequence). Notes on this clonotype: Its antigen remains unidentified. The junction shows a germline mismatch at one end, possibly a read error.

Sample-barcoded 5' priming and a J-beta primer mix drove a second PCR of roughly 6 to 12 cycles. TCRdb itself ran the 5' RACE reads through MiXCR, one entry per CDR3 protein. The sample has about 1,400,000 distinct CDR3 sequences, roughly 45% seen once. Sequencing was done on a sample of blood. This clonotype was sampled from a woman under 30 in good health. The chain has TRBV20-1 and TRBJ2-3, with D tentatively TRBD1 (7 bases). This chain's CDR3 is CIARDVGRGADTQYF. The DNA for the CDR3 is TGCATTGCTAGAGACGTGGGCAGGGGGGCAGATACGCAGTATTTT.